The clone carrying this T cell receptor beta chain was observed a single time. This sample was included in a study of shared clonotypes between healthy human individuals. The CDR3 covers 14 residues. The ends lost 6 bases at V and 5 bases at J; junction bases unmatched: 12. Germline V gene lookup returns CDR1 SQVTM and CDR2 ANQGSEA. Assay: immunoSEQ multiplex PCR; the TCRdb copy retains only in-frame clones and omits some. Here the sample spans 2,500,000 or so clones, approximately 93% being singletons. The sequenced material came from naive CD4+ T cells from PBMCs. As for subset: CD45RA+ positively selected. The sequence came from a young man in good health. Some clones in this sample may be carry-over from other donors' samples. This chain uses TRBV29-1 with TRBJ2-7; 8 nucleotides line up with TRBD1. The CDR3: CSVVGAGGSHEQYF. As DNA, the CDR3 is TGCAGCGTCGTAGGCGCAGGGGGCAGCCACGAGCAGTACTTC.